These 19 T cell receptor beta chains were sequenced from one sample in a study of cytomegalovirus exposure and HLA in healthy donors. In the PCR, 60 Vbeta and 13 Jbeta primers were used. TCRdb's table, derived via immunoSEQ multiplex PCR, lists solely in-frame clones and lacks some. This sample carries approximately 150,000 clones, around 79% of them seen once, and the ten largest clones take 1.5% to 2%. Sequencing used PBMCs. The receptors come from a woman aged 25 to 39 in good health and CMV-seronegative.

This chain links TRBV5-4 with TRBJ1-1; D is unresolved. This CDR3 is 14 amino acids long. Per the germline V gene, CDR1 is SGHNT and CDR2 is YYREEE (reference sequence). V was pared by 4 bases and J by 1 base, with 11 bases between. CDR3 DNA: TGTGCCAGCAGCACAGAAGTCAGGAACACTGAAGCTTTCTTT. Its translation is CASSTEVRNTEAFF.

The chain has TRBV29-1 and TRBJ2-3, with 8 positions matching TRBD2. The CDR3 is made up of 15 amino acids. Germline trimming cut 7 bases from V and 4 bases from J; bases unmatched to any gene: 13. Germline lookup yields CDR1 SQVTM and CDR2 ANQGSEA. Here the CDR3 DNA reads TGCAGCGGCCTCCTTCCGGGAGGGAGGGCAGATACGCAGTATTTT. It specifies CSGLLPGGRADTQYF.

This clone has only one observation. The chain has TRBV9 and TRBJ2-7; 7 nucleotides match TRBD1. This CDR3 has 14 residues. With 3 bases clipped from V and 4 bases from J, the junction kept 7 bases outside the gene matches. The germline gives CDR1 SGDLS, CDR2 YYNGEE. This CDR3 reads CASSEGAGAYEQYF. The CDR3 region has the DNA TGTGCCAGCAGCGAGGGGGCCGGGGCGTACGAGCAGTACTTC.

This clone appeared a single time. The gene calls are TRBV7-3 and TRBJ2-3, with D possibly TRBD2 on 6 matching bases. Between the trimmed V and J ends, which lost 2 bases and 5 bases, there was a span of 8 bases. The germline gives CDR1 SGHTA, CDR2 FQGTGA. The CDR3 has 13 amino acids. CDR3 nucleotides: TGTGCCAGCAGCTTACGGCGGGAAGATACGCAGTATTTT. Translating gives CASSLRREDTQYF.

CDR3 in amino acids: CASSFGTGVYGYTF. CDR3 DNA: TGTGCCAGCAGTTTTGGCACGGGAGTCTATGGCTACACCTTC. This chain connects TRBV27 to TRBJ1-2; D ambiguous. Germline V CDR1 and CDR2: MNHEY, SMNVEV (reference sequence). The CDR3 is made up of 14 amino acids. Trimming removed 3 bases at V and 4 bases at J, with 12 bases between.

The chain uses TRBV12-5 and TRBJ2-2; D uncertain. This CDR3 is built from 11 residues. Trimming took 5 bases from V and 9 from J, leaving 7 bases between them. Germline V gives CDR1 LGHNT, CDR2 FRNRAP. This CDR3 is CASGQHRELFF. The CDR3 bases are TGTGCTAGTGGTCAACACCGGGAGCTGTTTTTT. Together with reference TRBV12-5 and TRBJ2-2, the CDR3 gives the full variable domain: DARVTQTPRHKVTEMGQEVTMRCQPILGHNTVFWYRQTMMQGLELLAYFRNRAPLDDSGMPKDRFSAEMPDATLATLKIQPSEPRDSAVYFCASGQHRELFFGEGSRLTVL.

This sequence joins TRBV4-2 and TRBJ2-5; 9 positions agree with TRBD2. The J segment lost 5 bases and the V segment lost 4 bases, leaving 17 bases of the junction unmatched. The CDR3 contains 18 residues. Per germline, CDR1 LGHNA and CDR2 YNFKEQ. CDR3 sequence (DNA): TGTGCCAGCAGCCTCCTAAGGGGCGGGGGGGCGATGGAGGAGACCCAGTACTTC. The encoded protein is CASSLLRGGGAMEETQYF.

This clone came up a few times. The chain employs TRBV7-9 and TRBJ2-5; D unresolved. The CDR3 extends over 16 amino acids. The germline V gene has CDR1 SEHNR and CDR2 FQNEAQ (reference sequence). Trimming cost V 0 bases and J 0 bases, with 11 bases left between them. CDR3 protein: CASSLALKRYQETQYF. Here the CDR3 DNA reads TGTGCCAGCAGCTTAGCGCTGAAACGGTACCAAGAGACCCAGTACTTC.

This clone was seen more than once but under ten times. V usage is TRBV20-1 and J usage is TRBJ1-2; D unresolved. The CDR3 spans 10 residues. The germline CDR1 and CDR2 sequences are DFQATT and SNEGSKA (reference sequence). Trimming left V 6 bases short and J 7 bases short, with 9 bases between. CDR3 in DNA: TGCAGTGCAATCACAGTTGGCTACACCTTC. As protein: CSAITVGYTF.

The chain has TRBV9 and TRBJ2-2; D is unclear. Trimming removed 0 bases from V and 7 bases from J, with 7 bases in between. The CDR3 covers 13 residues. Germline V gives CDR1 SGDLS, CDR2 YYNGEE. The CDR3 nucleotides are TGTGCCAGCAGCGTAGCTACGAGCGGGGAGCTGTTTTTT. Protein: CASSVATSGELFF. The whole variable domain, remainder taken from reference TRBV9 and TRBJ2-2, is DSGVTQTPKHLITATGQRVTLRCSPRSGDLSVYWYQQSLDQGLQFLIQYYNGEERAKGNILERFSAQQFPDLHSELNLSSLELGDSALYFCASSVATSGELFFGEGSRLTVL.

The chain couples TRBV19 to TRBJ1-2, with unresolved D. The germline V gene encodes CDR1 LNHDA and CDR2 SQIVND (reference sequence). The CDR3 has 15 amino acids. V was trimmed by 5 bases and J by 2 bases, leaving 15 bases between them. This CDR3 is CASSSPLEGNYGYTF. The CDR3 region has the DNA TGTGCCAGTAGTTCTCCCCTGGAGGGAAACTATGGCTACACCTTC.

This sequence joins TRBV9 and TRBJ2-3; D is ambiguous. The CDR3 consists of 14 residues. CDR1 and CDR2 from the germline V gene are SGDLS and YYNGEE. V was trimmed by 1 base and J by 0 bases, leaving 6 bases between them. The CDR3 DNA reads as TGTGCCAGCAGCGTACTTCCTAGCACAGATACGCAGTATTTT. It is translated as CASSVLPSTDTQYF.

This clone was counted only a few times. The J gene is TRBJ2-7, the V gene TRBV19; 7 nucleotides align to TRBD1. The CDR3 is 14 residues long. CDR1 is LNHDA and CDR2 is SQIVND in the germline V gene (reference sequence). V shed 3 bases and J 0 bases; nucleotides not matched to a gene: 2. DNA of the CDR3: TGTGCCAGTAGTATCCGGGACAGCTCCTACGAGCAGTACTTC. As protein: CASSIRDSSYEQYF.

The chain joins TRBV5-1 to TRBJ2-2, with 8 positions matching TRBD2. The CDR3 totals 15 residues. Germline CDR1 is SGHRS and CDR2 is YFSETQ. V trimming: 3 bases; J trimming: 2 bases; junction bases outside the gene matches: 3. The CDR3 protein is CASSSRGGNTGELFF. Written as DNA, the CDR3 is TGCGCCAGCAGCTCTCGGGGGGGAAACACCGGGGAGCTGTTTTTT.

The rearrangement joins TRBV7-9 to TRBJ1-2; 7 positions match TRBD1. The CDR3 is 14 residues long. Germline CDR1 is SEHNR and CDR2 is FQNEAQ (reference sequence). The ends lost 1 base at V and 2 bases at J; junction bases unmatched: 1. CDR3 sequence reads: CASSLGTGNYGYTF. The CDR3 region has the DNA TGTGCCAGCAGCTTAGGGACAGGCAACTATGGCTACACCTTC.

The chain combines TRBV30 with TRBJ2-5; D may be TRBD2 (5 bases). CDR1 is GTSNPN and CDR2 is SVGIG in the germline V gene (reference sequence). V was shortened by 5 bases and J by 5 bases, with 12 bases between the two germline ends. This CDR3 region has 12 residues. The CDR3 loop is CAWDTRGETQYF. Here the CDR3 DNA reads TGTGCCTGGGACACCAGAGGGGAGACCCAGTACTTC.

J is TRBJ2-7 and V is TRBV7-9; 7 positions agree with TRBD2. CDR3 length equals 15 residues. The trim removed 1 base at V and 5 bases at J, leaving 8 bases unmatched. CDR1 and CDR2 (germline): SEHNR, FQNEAQ (reference sequence). The CDR3 sequence: CASSLGSGGIHEQYF. The CDR3 nucleotides are TGTGCCAGCAGCTTAGGCTCGGGGGGTATCCACGAGCAGTACTTC.

This sequence joins TRBV7-2 and TRBJ2-3; D is unresolved. Germline lookup yields CDR1 SGHTA and CDR2 FQGNSA. The ends were cut back, 9 bases at V and 4 bases at J, with 17 bases in the middle. The CDR3 loop spans 14 amino acids. In DNA form, the CDR3 reads TGTGCCAGTTCCCGACTCCTCGAGGCAGATACGCAGTATTTT. Residues: CASSRLLEADTQYF. Full variable domain (outside the CDR3, taken from reference TRBV7-2 and TRBJ2-3): GAGVSQSPSNKVTEKGKDVELRCDPISGHTALYWYRQSLGQGLEFLIYFQGNSAPDKSGLPSDRFSAERTGGSVSTLTIQRTQQEDSAVYLCASSRLLEADTQYFGPGTRLTVL.

The chain uses TRBV9 and TRBJ2-7, with 15 bases matching TRBD2. The ends lost 3 bases at V and 6 bases at J; junction bases unmatched: 4. CDR1 is SGDLS and CDR2 is YYNGEE in the germline V gene. The CDR3 has 15 amino acids. The DNA for the CDR3 is TGTGCCAGCAGCGCCCAGGGACTAGCGGGGGGCGAGCAGTACTTC. Translation gives CASSAQGLAGGEQYF.